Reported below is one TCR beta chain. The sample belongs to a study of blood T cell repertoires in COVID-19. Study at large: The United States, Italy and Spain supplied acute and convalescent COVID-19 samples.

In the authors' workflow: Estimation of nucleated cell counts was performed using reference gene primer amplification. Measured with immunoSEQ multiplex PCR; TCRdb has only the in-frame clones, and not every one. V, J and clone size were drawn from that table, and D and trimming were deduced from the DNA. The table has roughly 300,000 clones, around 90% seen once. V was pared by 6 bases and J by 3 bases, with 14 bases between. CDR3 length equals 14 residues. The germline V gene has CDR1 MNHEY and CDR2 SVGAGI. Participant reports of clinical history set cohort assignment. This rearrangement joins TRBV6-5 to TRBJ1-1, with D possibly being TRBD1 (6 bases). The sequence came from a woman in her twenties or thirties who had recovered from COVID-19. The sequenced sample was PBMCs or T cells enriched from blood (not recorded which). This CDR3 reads CASSSQGFDTEAFF. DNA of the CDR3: TGTGCCAGCAGCTCACAGGGATTTGACACTGAAGCTTTCTTT.